The rows below give T cell receptor beta chains drawn from one sample of a study of T cell responses to AZD1222 COVID-19 vaccine. Only in-frame clones appear in the TCRdb table, and some are missing; sequencing was by immunoSEQ multiplex PCR. The repertoire consists of around 120,000 clones, with 80% to 95% occurring once and the leading ten covering 1% to 1.5%. This sample comprised peripheral blood, obtained on day 0 of AZD1222 vaccination. The receptors shown here come from an adult in good health. CDR3s include the opening cysteine and the closing phenylalanine or tryptophan. The D gene is left open where the match is weak. A row's size may be missing; if present it is once, few, many or a size class.

clone size	V gene	D gene	J gene	CDR3 protein	CDR3 DNA
once	TRBV20-1	TRBD2	TRBJ2-5	CSASRLAGGPGETQYF	TGCAGTGCTAGTCGGTTAGCGGGAGGGCCTGGGGAGACCCAGTACTTC
few	TRBV6-5	TRBD2	TRBJ2-3	CASGGGGGTDTQYF	TGTGCCAGCGGCGGCGGGGGTGGCACAGATACGCAGTATTTT
.	TRBV7-2	.	TRBJ1-6	CASSLAGGLYNSPLHF	TGTGCCAGCAGCTTAGCTGGGGGGCTTTATAATTCACCCCTCCACTTT
.	TRBV6-6	.	TRBJ2-2	CASSTSGLTGELFF	TGTGCCAGCAGTACTTCAGGGCTTACCGGGGAGCTGTTTTTT
few	TRBV6-1	.	TRBJ2-3	CASSEEIRGPNTDTQYF	TGTGCCAGCAGTGAAGAAATCAGGGGACCCAACACAGATACGCAGTATTTT
.	TRBV28	TRBD2	TRBJ2-4	CASRPTSGRRDIQYF	TGTGCCAGCAGACCAACTAGCGGGAGAAGAGACATTCAGTACTTC
.	TRBV15	.	TRBJ1-3	CATSRGTAGNTIYF	TGTGCCACCAGCAGAGGGACAGCTGGAAACACCATATATTTT
.	TRBV6-5	.	TRBJ1-6	CASSPKDLLYSPLHF	TGTGCCAGCAGTCCCAAGGACCTGCTATATTCACCCCTCCACTTT
.	TRBV14	TRBD1	TRBJ1-2	CASSQRDSHYYGYTF	TGTGCCAGCAGCCAGCGGGACAGTCATTACTATGGCTACACCTTC
.	TRBV10-3	TRBD1	TRBJ1-4	CAISESDRVGEKLFF	TGTGCCATCAGTGAGTCCGACAGGGTTGGCGAAAAACTGTTTTTT
once	TRBV11-2	.	TRBJ1-3	CASSMNSGNTIYF	TGTGCCAGCAGCATGAACTCTGGAAACACCATATATTTT
.	TRBV3-1/TRBV3-2	.	TRBJ2-3	CASSRDNLSRERVPDTQYF	TGTGCCAGCAGCCGAGATAACCTTTCGAGGGAGAGGGTGCCAGATACGCAGTATTTT
.	TRBV12-3/TRBV12-4	.	TRBJ1-1	CASRWGMAEAFF	TGTGCCAGCAGGTGGGGGATGGCTGAAGCTTTCTTT
.	TRBV30	TRBD1	TRBJ1-1	CAWSRGQGNTEAFF	TGTGCCTGGAGTAGGGGACAGGGGAACACTGAAGCTTTCTTT
.	TRBV7-2	.	TRBJ2-3	CASSPGPRASTDTQYF	TGTGCCAGCAGCCCGGGGCCACGTGCTAGCACAGATACGCAGTATTTT
.	TRBV27	.	TRBJ1-1	CASSLKGNTEAFF	TGTGCCAGCAGTTTAAAAGGGAACACTGAAGCTTTCTTT
.	TRBV19	.	TRBJ2-7	CASSSTVLSYEQYF	TGTGCCAGTAGTAGTACAGTTCTCTCCTACGAGCAGTACTTC
.	TRBV5-1	.	TRBJ1-1	CASSLDRTKAFF	TGCGCCAGCAGCTTGGACAGGACGAAAGCTTTCTTT
.	TRBV10-3	.	TRBJ2-3	CAISEGKGTDTQYF	TGTGCCATCAGTGAGGGGAAGGGCACAGATACGCAGTATTTT
.	TRBV9	.	TRBJ1-3	CASSVDGRSSGNTIYF	TGTGCCAGCAGCGTAGATGGCAGGAGCTCTGGAAACACCATATATTTT
.	TRBV6-2/TRBV6-3	.	TRBJ2-7	CASSLQGRRSYEQYF	TGTGCCAGCAGCCTACAGGGACGCCGCTCCTACGAGCAGTACTTC
.	TRBV7-9	.	TRBJ1-1	CASSPLLMDTEAFF	TGTGCCAGCAGCCCCCTTCTAATGGACACTGAAGCTTTCTTT
.	TRBV5-1	.	TRBJ2-3	CASSLEGDSTDTQYF	TGCGCCAGCAGCTTGGAGGGGGATAGCACAGATACGCAGTATTTT
.	TRBV27	TRBD1	TRBJ1-5	CASSRSGQVGGYSNQPQHF	TGTGCCAGCAGTCGGTCGGGACAGGTTGGAGGGTATAGCAATCAGCCCCAGCATTTT
.	TRBV6-5	.	TRBJ2-2	CASRPTTSDTGELFF	TGTGCCAGCAGACCGACCACTAGTGACACCGGGGAGCTGTTTTTT
.	TRBV24-1	.	TRBJ1-3	CATSDYAGVGGNTIYF	TGTGCCACCAGTGATTACGCAGGGGTAGGTGGAAACACCATATATTTT
.	TRBV29-1	TRBD1	TRBJ1-2	CSGRQGKDYGYTF	TGCAGCGGTAGACAGGGGAAGGACTATGGCTACACCTTC
once	TRBV20-1	.	TRBJ1-5	CSASGDQPQHF	TGCAGTGCCAGCGGGGATCAGCCCCAGCATTTT
.	TRBV6-6	.	TRBJ1-1	CASTYGAATEAFF	TGTGCCAGCACCTACGGGGCAGCCACGGAAGCTTTCTTT
.	TRBV4-2	.	TRBJ2-7	CASSQSYEQYF	TGTGCCAGCAGCCAGAGCTACGAGCAGTACTTC
few	TRBV5-5	TRBD1	TRBJ1-1	CASLWTGSGAEAFF	TGTGCCAGCTTATGGACAGGGTCGGGCGCTGAAGCTTTCTTT
.	TRBV12-3/TRBV12-4	.	TRBJ1-2	CASSFRINYGYTF	TGTGCCAGCAGTTTTAGGATTAACTATGGCTACACCTTC
.	TRBV24-1	.	TRBJ2-1	CATSPPGLYNEQFF	TGTGCCACCAGTCCACCGGGACTTTACAATGAGCAGTTCTTC
.	TRBV5-1	.	TRBJ1-5	CASSPGPGDQPQHF	TGCGCCAGCAGTCCGGGACCTGGGGATCAGCCCCAGCATTTT
.	TRBV11-2	.	TRBJ2-7	CASSPERDEQYF	TGTGCCAGCAGCCCTGAGAGGGACGAGCAGTACTTC
.	TRBV7-9	TRBD2	TRBJ2-1	CASSSSAGVLNEQFF	TGTGCCAGCAGCTCCTCGGCGGGAGTTTTGAATGAGCAGTTCTTC
.	TRBV5-1	.	TRBJ2-2	CASSPGTTNTGELFF	TGCGCCAGCAGCCCCGGGACAACGAACACCGGGGAGCTGTTTTTT
.	TRBV6-1	.	TRBJ2-7	CASSEDRWQESYEQYF	TGTGCCAGCAGTGAAGACCGCTGGCAGGAGTCCTACGAGCAGTACTTC
.	TRBV13	TRBD2	TRBJ2-3	CASSLLAGGKDTQYF	TGTGCCAGCAGCTTACTAGCGGGAGGAAAAGATACGCAGTATTTT
.	TRBV7-2	TRBD2	TRBJ2-1	CASSPIAGAPGEQFF	TGTGCCAGCAGCCCAATAGCGGGGGCCCCGGGGGAGCAGTTCTTC
.	TRBV7-9	.	TRBJ2-1	CASSLAGIQRDEQFF	TGTGCCAGCAGCTTAGCCGGGATTCAAAGGGATGAGCAGTTCTTC
.	TRBV30	.	TRBJ1-6	CAWRDRFDSPLHF	TGTGCCTGGAGAGACAGGTTTGACTCACCCCTCCACTTT
.	TRBV6-5	TRBD1	TRBJ2-3	CASSSGQIDTQYF	TGTGCCAGCAGTTCGGGACAGATAGATACGCAGTATTTT
.	TRBV3-1/TRBV3-2	TRBD1	TRBJ1-5	CASSLGQGGQPQHF	TGTGCCAGCAGCCTCGGACAGGGAGGTCAGCCCCAGCATTTT
.	TRBV19	.	TRBJ1-2	CASKSETLYGYTF	TGTGCCAGTAAATCGGAGACCTTATATGGCTACACCTTC